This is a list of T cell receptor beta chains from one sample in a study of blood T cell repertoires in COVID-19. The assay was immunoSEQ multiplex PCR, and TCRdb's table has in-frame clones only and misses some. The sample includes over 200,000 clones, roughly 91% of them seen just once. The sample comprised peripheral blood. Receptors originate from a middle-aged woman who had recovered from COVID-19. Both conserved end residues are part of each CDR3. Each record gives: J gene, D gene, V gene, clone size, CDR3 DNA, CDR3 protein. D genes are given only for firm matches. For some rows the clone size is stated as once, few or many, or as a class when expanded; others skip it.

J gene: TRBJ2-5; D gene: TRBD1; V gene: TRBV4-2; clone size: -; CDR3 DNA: TGTGCCAGCAGCCACGGGAAAGGGGGCCAGGAAGAGACCCAGTACTTC; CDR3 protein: CASSHGKGGQEETQYF
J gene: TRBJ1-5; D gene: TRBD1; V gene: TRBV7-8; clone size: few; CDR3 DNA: TGTGCCAGCAGCGCCCGACAGGGGCGTAGCAATCAGCCCCAGCATTTT; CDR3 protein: CASSARQGRSNQPQHF
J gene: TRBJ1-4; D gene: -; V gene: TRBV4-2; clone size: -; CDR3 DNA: TGTGCCAGCAGCCAACCCGGTACGCCTCGGGGGGCCAGGGAAAAACTGTTTTTT; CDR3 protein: CASSQPGTPRGAREKLFF
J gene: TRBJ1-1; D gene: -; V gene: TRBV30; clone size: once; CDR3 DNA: TGTGCCTGGAGTCGACAGCGGAACACTGAAGCTTTCTTT; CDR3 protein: CAWSRQRNTEAFF
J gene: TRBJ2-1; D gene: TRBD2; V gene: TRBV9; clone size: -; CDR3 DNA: TGTGCCAGCAGCGTAGGGGCTAGCGGGGACAATGAGCAGTTCTTC; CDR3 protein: CASSVGASGDNEQFF
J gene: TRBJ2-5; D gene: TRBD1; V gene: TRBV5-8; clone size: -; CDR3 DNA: TGTGCCAGCAGCTTGGGGACAGGGGGAAGCCAAGAGACCCAGTACTTC; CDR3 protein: CASSLGTGGSQETQYF
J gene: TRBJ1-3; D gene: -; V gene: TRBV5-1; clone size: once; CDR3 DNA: TGCGCCAGCAGCCCCAACCCCGGGGGGGGAAACACCATATATTTT; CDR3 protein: CASSPNPGGGNTIYF
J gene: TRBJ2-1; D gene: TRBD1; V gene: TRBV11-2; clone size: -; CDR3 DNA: TGTGCCAGCAGCTTAGCCGTGGGGTCGCCGGGACAGAACAATGAGCAGTTCTTC; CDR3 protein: CASSLAVGSPGQNNEQFF
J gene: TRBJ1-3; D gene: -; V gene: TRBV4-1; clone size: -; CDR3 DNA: TGCGCCAGCAGCCCCCAAACAGGGACGGGAAACACCATATATTTT; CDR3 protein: CASSPQTGTGNTIYF
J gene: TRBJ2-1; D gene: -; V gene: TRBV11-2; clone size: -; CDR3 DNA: TGTGCCAGCAGCGCAACAGGGTCGGATGAGCAGTTCTTC; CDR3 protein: CASSATGSDEQFF
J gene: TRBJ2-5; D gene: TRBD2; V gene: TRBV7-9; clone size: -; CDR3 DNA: TGTGCCAGCAGCTTAGGGCCTAGCGGGAGCAGGGAGACCCAGTACTTC; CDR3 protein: CASSLGPSGSRETQYF
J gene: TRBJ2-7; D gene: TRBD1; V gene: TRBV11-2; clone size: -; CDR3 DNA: TGTGCCAGCAGCTTAGGGGGACAGGGGGCCTCCTACGAGCAGTACTTC; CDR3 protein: CASSLGGQGASYEQYF
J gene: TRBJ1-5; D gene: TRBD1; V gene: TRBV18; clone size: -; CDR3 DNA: TGTGCCAGCTCACCACAGACAGGGGGCTCCCAAAAGGGCAATCAGCCCCAGCATTTT; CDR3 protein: CASSPQTGGSQKGNQPQHF
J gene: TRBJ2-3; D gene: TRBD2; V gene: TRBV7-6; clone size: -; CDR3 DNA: TGTGCCAGCAGCCCACAGACTAGCGGGAGGGCCGGGGATACGCAGTATTTT; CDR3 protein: CASSPQTSGRAGDTQYF
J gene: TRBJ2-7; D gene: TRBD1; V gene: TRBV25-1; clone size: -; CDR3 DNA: TGTGCCAGCAGGACAGGGTCGGGCTCCTACGAGCAGTACTTC; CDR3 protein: CASRTGSGSYEQYF
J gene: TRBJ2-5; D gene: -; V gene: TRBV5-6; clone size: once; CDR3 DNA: TGTGCCAGCAGCTTGCCCCCGAGGTGGCTCCTCGCGAGGACCCAGTACTTC; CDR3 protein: CASSLPPRWLLARTQYF
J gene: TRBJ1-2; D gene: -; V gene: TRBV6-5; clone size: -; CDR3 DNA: TGTGCCAGCAGCGACAGGCTCGTGGGGTATGGCTACACCTTC; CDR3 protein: CASSDRLVGYGYTF
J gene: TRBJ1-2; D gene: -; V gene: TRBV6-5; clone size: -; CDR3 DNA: TGTGCCAGCAGTACACAGGGAGGGGGGTATGGCTACACCTTC; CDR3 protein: CASSTQGGGYGYTF
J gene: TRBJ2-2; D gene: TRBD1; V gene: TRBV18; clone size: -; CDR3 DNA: TGTGCCAGCTCAGTCAGGGGGCCCTCGGGCACCGGGGAGCTGTTTTTT; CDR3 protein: CASSVRGPSGTGELFF
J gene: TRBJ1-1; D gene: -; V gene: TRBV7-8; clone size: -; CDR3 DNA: TGTGCCAGCAGCTTAGCGGGGGGGGCCACTGAAGCTTTCTTT; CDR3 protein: CASSLAGGATEAFF
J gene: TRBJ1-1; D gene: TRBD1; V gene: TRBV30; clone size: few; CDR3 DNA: TGTGCCTGGAGCCCAGGTTTAGGACAGGGGTTTGCTGAAGCTTTCTTT; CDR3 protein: CAWSPGLGQGFAEAFF
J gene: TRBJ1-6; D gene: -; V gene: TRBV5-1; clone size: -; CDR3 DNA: TGCGCCAGCAGACCCCCGGGGACTGGGGCCCTCCACTTT; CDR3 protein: CASRPPGTGALHF
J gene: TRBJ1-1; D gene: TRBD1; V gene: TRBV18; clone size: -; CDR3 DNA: TGTGCCAGCTCACCAGACAGGGGGAACACTGAAGCTTTCTTT; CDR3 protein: CASSPDRGNTEAFF
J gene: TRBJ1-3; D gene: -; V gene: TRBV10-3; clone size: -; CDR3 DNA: TGTGCCATCACCGAGGCGGGGCTCCCAACAACCCTAAACACCATATATTTT; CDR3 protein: CAITEAGLPTTLNTIYF
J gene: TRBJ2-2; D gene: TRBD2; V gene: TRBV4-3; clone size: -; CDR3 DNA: TGCGCCAGCAGCCCCCAGCGGGGGGGGGCCGGGGAGCTGTTTTTT; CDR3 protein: CASSPQRGGAGELFF
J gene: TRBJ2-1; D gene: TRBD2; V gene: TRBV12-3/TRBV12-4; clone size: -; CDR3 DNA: TGTGCCAGCAGTCCGGCGGGGGATGAGCAGTTCTTC; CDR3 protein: CASSPAGDEQFF
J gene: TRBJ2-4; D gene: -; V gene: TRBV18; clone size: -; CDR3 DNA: TGTGCCAGCTCACCGGGCAGCGGAAACATTCAGTACTTC; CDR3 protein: CASSPGSGNIQYF
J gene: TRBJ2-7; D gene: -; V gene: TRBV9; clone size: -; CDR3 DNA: TGTGCCAGCGCCGGGTCCGAGCAGTACTTC; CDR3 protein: CASAGSEQYF
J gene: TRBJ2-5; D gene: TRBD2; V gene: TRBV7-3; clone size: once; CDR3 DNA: TGTGCCAGCAGCTTGGGCGGGAGGGCGGAGACCCAGTACTTC; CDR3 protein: CASSLGGRAETQYF
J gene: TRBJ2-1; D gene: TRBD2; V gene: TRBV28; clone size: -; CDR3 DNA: TGTGCCAGCGGAGGTACTAGCGGGAGTTATGAGCAGTTCTTC; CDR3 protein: CASGGTSGSYEQFF
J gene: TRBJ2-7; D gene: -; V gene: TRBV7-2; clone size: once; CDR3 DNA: TGTGCCAGCAGCTTACGGGCCTACGAGCAGTACTTC; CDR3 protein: CASSLRAYEQYF
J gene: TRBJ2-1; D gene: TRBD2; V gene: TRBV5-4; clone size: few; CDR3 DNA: TGTGCCAGCAGCTTGGCCGGGGGGGAGCAGTTCTTC; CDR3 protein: CASSLAGGEQFF
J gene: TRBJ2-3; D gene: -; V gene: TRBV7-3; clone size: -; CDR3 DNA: TGTGCCAGCAGCTCCCCGGGTTCAGATACGCAGTATTTT; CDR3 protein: CASSSPGSDTQYF
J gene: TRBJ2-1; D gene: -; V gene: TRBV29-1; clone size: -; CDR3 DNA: TGCGGGGGGAGCCGCTCCTACAATGAGCAGTTCTTC; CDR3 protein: CGGSRSYNEQFF
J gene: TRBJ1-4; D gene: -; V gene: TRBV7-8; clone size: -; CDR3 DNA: TGTGCCAGCAGCGACCCGGCCGGAGGTCCGAAACTGTTTTTT; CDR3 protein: CASSDPAGGPKLFF
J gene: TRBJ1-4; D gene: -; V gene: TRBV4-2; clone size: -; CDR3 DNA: TGTGCCAGCAGCCAAGCCGGTACAACTAATGAAAAACTGTTTTTT; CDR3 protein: CASSQAGTTNEKLFF
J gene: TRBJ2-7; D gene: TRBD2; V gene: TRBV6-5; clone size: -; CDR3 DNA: TGTGCCAGCAGCCTAGGGACTAGCGGGCCATACGAGCAGTACTTC; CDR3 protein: CASSLGTSGPYEQYF
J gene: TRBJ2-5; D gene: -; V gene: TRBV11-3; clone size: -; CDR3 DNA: TGTGCCAGCAGCCCCTCGGGGAAAGAGACCCAGTACTTC; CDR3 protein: CASSPSGKETQYF
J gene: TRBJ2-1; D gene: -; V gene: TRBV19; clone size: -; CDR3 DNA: TGTGCCAGTAGGACGGGCAATGAGCAGTTCTTC; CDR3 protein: CASRTGNEQFF
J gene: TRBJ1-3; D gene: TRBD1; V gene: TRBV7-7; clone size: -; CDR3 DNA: TGTGCTAGCAGCTTAGGCAGGGGGCCTGGAAACACCATATATTTT; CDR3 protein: CASSLGRGPGNTIYF
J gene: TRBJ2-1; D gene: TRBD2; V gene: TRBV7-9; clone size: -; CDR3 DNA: TGTGCCAGCAGCCGGGGGGACCCCCGGGCCTACAATGAGCAGTTCTTC; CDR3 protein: CASSRGDPRAYNEQFF
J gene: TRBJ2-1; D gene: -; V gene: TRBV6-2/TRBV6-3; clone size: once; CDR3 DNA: TGTGCCAGCAGTCACGGTGGTGAGCAGTTCTTC; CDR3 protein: CASSHGGEQFF
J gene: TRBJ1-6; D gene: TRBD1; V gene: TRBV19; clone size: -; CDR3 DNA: TGTGCCAGTAGTGTGGGGGACAGGGTTAATTCACCCCTCCACTTT; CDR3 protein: CASSVGDRVNSPLHF
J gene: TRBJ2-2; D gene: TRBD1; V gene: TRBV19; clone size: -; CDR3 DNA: TGTGCCAGTAGTACCAGGGGGCAGGGTTATCGACCCGGGGAGCTGTTTTTT; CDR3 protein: CASSTRGQGYRPGELFF
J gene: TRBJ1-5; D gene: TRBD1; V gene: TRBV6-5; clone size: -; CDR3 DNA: TGTGCCAGCAGTTACGAGGGGGCCAGCAATCAGCCCCAGCATTTT; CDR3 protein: CASSYEGASNQPQHF
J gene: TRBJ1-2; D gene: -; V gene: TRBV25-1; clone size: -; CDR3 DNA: TGTGCCAGCAGGGAAGGGGGGGCCTATGGCTACACCTTC; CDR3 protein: CASREGGAYGYTF
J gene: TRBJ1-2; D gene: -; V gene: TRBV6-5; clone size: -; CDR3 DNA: TGTGCCACCAAAGGGAGATGGGGTTCCAACTATGGCTACACCTTC; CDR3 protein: CATKGRWGSNYGYTF
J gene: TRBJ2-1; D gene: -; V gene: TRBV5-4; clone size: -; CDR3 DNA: TGTGCCAGCAGCTTTGGGCTAGGGGGGGTGCGGTATGAGCAGTTCTTC; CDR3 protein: CASSFGLGGVRYEQFF
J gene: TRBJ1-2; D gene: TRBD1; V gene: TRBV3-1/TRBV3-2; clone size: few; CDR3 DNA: TGTGCCAGCAGCCACTCGACAGGGACCCAGGGCTATGGCTACACCTTC; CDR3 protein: CASSHSTGTQGYGYTF
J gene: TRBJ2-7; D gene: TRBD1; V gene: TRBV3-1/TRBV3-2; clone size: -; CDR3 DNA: TGTGCCAGCAGCCACAAAGGACAGGGGGCGCTAACCCTTGCCTACGAGCAGTACTTC; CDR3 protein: CASSHKGQGALTLAYEQYF